A selection of T cell receptor beta chains follows, all from one sample in a study of OX40 agonist ivuxolimab in advanced cancers. Produced via immunoSEQ multiplex PCR; TCRdb's table is partial and in-frame only. The sample lists fewer than 100,000 clones; about 90% were seen once. The sequencing used CD4+ or CD8+ T cells sorted from blood, collected in a trial of the OX40 agonist ivuxolimab. These receptors were collected from an adult with an advanced solid tumor such as melanoma, head and neck, liver or kidney cancer. The CDR3 runs from the conserved cysteine through the conserved F or W. Fields, in order: CDR3 length, J gene, V gene, CDR3 protein.

16	TRBJ2-5	TRBV28	CASSLGWQGGRETQYF
14	TRBJ2-2	TRBV29-1	CSVGENPNTGELFF
13	TRBJ1-6	TRBV11-2	CASSLVANSPLHF
16	TRBJ1-6	TRBV19	CASSIYLDRANSPLHF
13	TRBJ1-1	TRBV2	CATQFTGGTEAFF
11	TRBJ2-7	TRBV20-1	CSVQSDYEQYF
17	TRBJ2-2	TRBV10-1	CASSESFRTGATGELFF
14	TRBJ2-1	TRBV2	CASSDRTRYNEQFF
15	TRBJ2-6	TRBV29-1	CSALGGVSGANVLTF
11	TRBJ1-4	TRBV5-8	CASSFGTVNIF
13	TRBJ2-3	TRBV5-4	CASSSWTDTTQYF
14	TRBJ1-1	TRBV7-2	CASSIDRGNTEAFF
14	TRBJ2-1	TRBV2	CASSELVGYNEQFF
17	TRBJ1-3	TRBV28	CASSSGQVFSSGNTIYF
13	TRBJ2-1	TRBV4-2	CASSQDWGREQFF
14	TRBJ1-2	TRBV15	CATSQGKGFYGYTF
12	TRBJ1-2	TRBV28	CASSKRDYGYTF
16	TRBJ2-7	TRBV6-6	CASSPYRSGGRKEQYF
12	TRBJ2-7	TRBV10-1	CASSDSLYEQYF
13	TRBJ1-5	TRBV10-3	CAINPDSNQPQHF
12	TRBJ1-2	TRBV19	CASSGQNYGYTF
17	TRBJ1-3	TRBV18	CASSPNPGQFSGNTIYF
16	TRBJ2-5	TRBV18	CASSPTGQGARETQYF
14	TRBJ2-7	TRBV9	CASSARASSVEQYF
17	TRBJ1-3	TRBV5-1	CASSLGQDHYSGNTIYF
16	TRBJ1-4	TRBV10-3	CAISDPTRGSGRKLFF
17	TRBJ2-2	TRBV15	CATSRDLLAGNTGELFF
15	TRBJ2-2	TRBV19	CASRKGRTNTGELFF
12	TRBJ1-3	TRBV2	CASNRDSNTIYF